These T cell receptor beta chains were read from a single sample in a study of shared clonotypes between healthy human individuals. The data were produced by immunoSEQ multiplex PCR, yet TCRdb's version contains in-frame clones alone and is incomplete. The table has approximately 2.5 million clones, 93% seen once; the top ten hold around 0.37%. Material: naive CD4+ T cells from PBMCs. Receptor source: a man between 18 and 29 years old in good health. Some clones in this sample may be carry-over from other donors' samples. Each CDR3 is given with its conserved first and last residue. The order of the fields is J gene, clone size, V gene, D gene, CDR3 DNA, CDR3 protein. A D gene is named only where the DNA matches it firmly. Clone size is stated in some rows and not others, as once, few, many or a class when expanded.

J: TRBJ2-7
size: NA
V: TRBV6-5
D: NA
DNA: TGTGCCAGCAGTTACGATCGCGGTCGCGGGTCCTACGAGCAGTACTTC
CDR3: CASSYDRGRGSYEQYF

J: TRBJ2-3
size: NA
V: TRBV6-6
D: TRBD1
DNA: TGTGCCAGCCTACCGGGACAGCACACAGATACGCAGTATTTT
CDR3: CASLPGQHTDTQYF

J: TRBJ1-2
size: NA
V: TRBV4-2
D: NA
DNA: TGTGCCAGCAGCCAAGACCCCCAAGTGGTGGGCTACACCTTC
CDR3: CASSQDPQVVGYTF

J: TRBJ2-1
size: once
V: TRBV19
D: TRBD2
DNA: TGTGCCAGTAGTACCGTTAGCGGGAGTAATACTGGTAATGAGCAGTTCTTC
CDR3: CASSTVSGSNTGNEQFF

J: TRBJ2-1
size: NA
V: TRBV19
D: NA
DNA: TGTGCCAGTAGTATTAGACTAGGGAGCTACAATGAGCAGTTCTTC
CDR3: CASSIRLGSYNEQFF

J: TRBJ2-7
size: NA
V: TRBV6-1
D: NA
DNA: TGTGCCAGCTCCCGGGGTGCCACCTACGAGCAGTACTTC
CDR3: CASSRGATYEQYF

J: TRBJ1-1
size: once
V: TRBV9
D: NA
DNA: TGTGCCAGCACCCGGGGGGGCAACACTGAAGCTTTCTTT
CDR3: CASTRGGNTEAFF

J: TRBJ2-2
size: NA
V: TRBV5-1
D: NA
DNA: TGCGCCAGCAGCTTGGGCGAACTAAACACCGGGGAGCTGTTTTTT
CDR3: CASSLGELNTGELFF

J: TRBJ2-1
size: NA
V: TRBV28
D: NA
DNA: TGTGCCAGCACTAGAGGGACGGGGTTAAAGGGTGAGCAGTTCTTC
CDR3: CASTRGTGLKGEQFF

J: TRBJ2-5
size: NA
V: TRBV5-1
D: NA
DNA: TGCGCCAGCAGCTTGGCTAGTGCAGACCCTCAAGAGACCCAGTACTTC
CDR3: CASSLASADPQETQYF

J: TRBJ2-1
size: NA
V: TRBV7-3
D: TRBD2
DNA: TGTGCCAGCAGCTCGGGACTAGCGGAATACAATGAGCAGTTCTTC
CDR3: CASSSGLAEYNEQFF

J: TRBJ2-3
size: NA
V: TRBV2
D: TRBD2
DNA: TGTGCCAGTAGCGGGAGGGCAACAGATACGCAGTATTTT
CDR3: CASSGRATDTQYF

J: TRBJ2-3
size: NA
V: TRBV7-3
D: NA
DNA: TGTGCCAGCAGCTTAGGTCGGAGGTTAGAGGATACGCAGTATTTT
CDR3: CASSLGRRLEDTQYF

J: TRBJ2-1
size: NA
V: TRBV2
D: NA
DNA: TGTGCCAGCAGAGGGGAGCATTACAATGAGCAGTTCTTC
CDR3: CASRGEHYNEQFF

J: TRBJ1-1
size: NA
V: TRBV5-6
D: TRBD1
DNA: TGTGCCAGCAGCTTGTTGGAGGGGGCGCTGGGCACTGAAGCTTTCTTT
CDR3: CASSLLEGALGTEAFF

J: TRBJ2-1
size: NA
V: TRBV5-4
D: NA
DNA: TGTGCCAGCAGCCCTCCCCCGGGGAGAGCCCTTGCTGATGAGCAGTTCTTC
CDR3: CASSPPPGRALADEQFF

J: TRBJ1-4
size: NA
V: TRBV28
D: TRBD1
DNA: TGTGCCAGCAGCCAACCCGGACAGGGTGGGGAAAAACTGTTTTTT
CDR3: CASSQPGQGGEKLFF

J: TRBJ2-6
size: NA
V: TRBV5-1
D: TRBD1
DNA: TGCGCCAGCAGCACAGGGGATCTGTCCAACGTCCTGACTTTC
CDR3: CASSTGDLSNVLTF

J: TRBJ2-7
size: NA
V: TRBV6-5
D: NA
DNA: TGTGCCAGCAGGTCTCTTATTTCTCACGAGCAGTACTTC
CDR3: CASRSLISHEQYF

J: TRBJ2-1
size: NA
V: TRBV7-6
D: TRBD2
DNA: TGTGCCAGCAGCTTAAGGCCGGGGGGGTATGACGAGCAGTTCTTC
CDR3: CASSLRPGGYDEQFF

J: TRBJ2-1
size: NA
V: TRBV19
D: NA
DNA: TGTGCCAGTAGTGCCCCCGGGCGGGCAGTCAGGAATGAGCAGTTCTTC
CDR3: CASSAPGRAVRNEQFF

J: TRBJ1-2
size: NA
V: TRBV28
D: NA
DNA: TGTGCCAGCAGTTTGAGTCAGGGTCTTAACTATGGCTACACCTTC
CDR3: CASSLSQGLNYGYTF

J: TRBJ2-3
size: NA
V: TRBV6-1
D: NA
DNA: TGTGCCAGCAGTGCCAGTAGCGGACGTCCGGTAGATACGCAGTATTTT
CDR3: CASSASSGRPVDTQYF

J: TRBJ1-1
size: few
V: TRBV28
D: NA
DNA: TGTGCCAGCAGTTTCTATGCGGGTCGGAACACGAACACTGAAGCTTTCTTT
CDR3: CASSFYAGRNTNTEAFF

J: TRBJ2-4
size: NA
V: TRBV4-1
D: NA
DNA: TGCGCCAGCAGCCGGGGGCAGGACGGGGGGAACATTCAGTACTTC
CDR3: CASSRGQDGGNIQYF

J: TRBJ1-4
size: NA
V: TRBV28
D: NA
DNA: TGTGCCAGCAGTCTTACCGGGGAACTGTTTTTT
CDR3: CASSLTGELFF

J: TRBJ2-5
size: NA
V: TRBV13
D: NA
DNA: TGTGCCAGCAGCTACCCCCAGGGTGGAGGGGCCAGGTACCAAGAGACCCAGTACTTC
CDR3: CASSYPQGGGARYQETQYF

J: TRBJ1-1
size: NA
V: TRBV6-1
D: TRBD1
DNA: TGTGCCAGCAGTGAAAGACAGGGTTCCCTCGAAGCTTTCTTT
CDR3: CASSERQGSLEAFF

J: TRBJ2-3
size: NA
V: TRBV7-3
D: TRBD2
DNA: TGTGCCAGCCGGAATGGGCCTAGCGGACGCACAGATACGCAGTATTTT
CDR3: CASRNGPSGRTDTQYF

J: TRBJ2-1
size: once
V: TRBV7-3
D: NA
DNA: TGTGCCAGCAGCTTAACGGGATCAAATGAGCAGTTCTTC
CDR3: CASSLTGSNEQFF

J: TRBJ2-6
size: NA
V: TRBV5-6
D: NA
DNA: TGTGCCAGCAGCTTGAATGGGGGGGCCAACGTCCTGACTTTC
CDR3: CASSLNGGANVLTF

J: TRBJ1-2
size: NA
V: TRBV18
D: NA
DNA: TGTGCCAGCTCACCGTCGCCGGTCCACTACACCTTC
CDR3: CASSPSPVHYTF

J: TRBJ2-3
size: NA
V: TRBV6-5
D: NA
DNA: TGTGCCAGCAGTTTACCTACGGGTACGCAGTATTTT
CDR3: CASSLPTGTQYF

J: TRBJ2-1
size: NA
V: TRBV7-2
D: TRBD1
DNA: TGTGCCAGCAGCTGGAACTGGGACAGGGGGAATGAGCAGTTCTTC
CDR3: CASSWNWDRGNEQFF

J: TRBJ2-3
size: once
V: TRBV5-1
D: TRBD1
DNA: TGCGCCAGCAGCGGGACGATAACAGGGGGCGCAGATACGCAGTATTTT
CDR3: CASSGTITGGADTQYF

J: TRBJ2-3
size: NA
V: TRBV27
D: NA
DNA: TGTGCCAGCAGTTTCCGGGCCCCGGTTACAGATACGCAGTATTTT
CDR3: CASSFRAPVTDTQYF

J: TRBJ2-3
size: NA
V: TRBV27
D: NA
DNA: TGTGCCAGCAGTCCAACCGAGACTAGTCCCCTAGAAACGCAGTATTTT
CDR3: CASSPTETSPLETQYF

J: TRBJ2-1
size: once
V: TRBV6-1
D: NA
DNA: TGTGCCAGCAGTGAATTGATGAGGGCGGGTGAGCAGTTCTTC
CDR3: CASSELMRAGEQFF

J: TRBJ2-7
size: NA
V: TRBV5-1
D: NA
DNA: TGCGCCAGCAGCTACGACTTAACCTACGAGCAGTACTTC
CDR3: CASSYDLTYEQYF

J: TRBJ2-3
size: NA
V: TRBV7-2
D: NA
DNA: TGTGCCAGCAGCGTCGACACCCTCGCAGATACGCAGTATTTT
CDR3: CASSVDTLADTQYF

J: TRBJ2-1
size: once
V: TRBV7-3
D: TRBD2
DNA: TGTGCCAGCAGCTTAAGAGTTGGCGGGAGTGGTGTTGATGAGCAGTTCTTC
CDR3: CASSLRVGGSGVDEQFF

J: TRBJ1-1
size: NA
V: TRBV6-6
D: TRBD1
DNA: TGTGCCAGCATACAGGGGGCGAAGAACACTGAAGCTTTCTTT
CDR3: CASIQGAKNTEAFF